A selection of T cell receptor beta chains follows, all from one sample in a study of CD8+ T cells in alopecia areata. This table comes from immunoSEQ multiplex PCR, and its TCRdb copy is limited to in-frame clones, with some not included. The sample yields roughly 130,000 clones, roughly 54% seen once. The source was CD4+ T cells sorted from blood, collected at week 0. The source of these receptors is a human donor with alopecia areata. Each CDR3 is given with its conserved first and last residue. The order of the fields is clone size, CDR3 length, J gene, D gene, V gene, CDR3 DNA, CDR3 protein. D genes are given only for firm matches. A row's size may be missing; if present it is once, few, many or a size class.

clone_size: few; cdr3_length: 19; j_call: TRBJ2-3; d_call: TRBD1; v_call: TRBV4-1; cdr3_nt: TGCGCCAGCAGCCGAGTCCCGGGACAGGGAGAATCACGCACAGATACGCAGTATTTT; cdr3_aa: CASSRVPGQGESRTDTQYF
clone_size: NA; cdr3_length: 15; j_call: TRBJ2-7; d_call: TRBD1; v_call: TRBV5-6; cdr3_nt: TGTGCCAGCAGCTTGGGACAGGGGGTCGACCTGGGGCAGTACTTC; cdr3_aa: CASSLGQGVDLGQYF
clone_size: few; cdr3_length: 18; j_call: TRBJ2-1; d_call: TRBD2; v_call: TRBV19; cdr3_nt: TGTGCCAGTAGTATATTCGGTACTAGCGGGGGCCTATACAATGAGCAGTTCTTC; cdr3_aa: CASSIFGTSGGLYNEQFF
clone_size: NA; cdr3_length: 17; j_call: TRBJ2-1; d_call: TRBD2; v_call: TRBV30; cdr3_nt: TGTGCCTGGATAGGGCTAGCGGGATCGGATGGCCTCCATGAGCAGTTCTTC; cdr3_aa: CAWIGLAGSDGLHEQFF
clone_size: NA; cdr3_length: 12; j_call: TRBJ1-5; d_call: NA; v_call: TRBV28; cdr3_nt: TGTGCCAGCAGGGGGAACAATCAGCCCCAGCATTTT; cdr3_aa: CASRGNNQPQHF
clone_size: NA; cdr3_length: 13; j_call: TRBJ2-1; d_call: NA; v_call: TRBV10-3; cdr3_nt: TGTGCCGCATTCACACAGGGATACAATGAGCAGTTCTTC; cdr3_aa: CAAFTQGYNEQFF
clone_size: NA; cdr3_length: 12; j_call: TRBJ2-2; d_call: NA; v_call: TRBV27; cdr3_nt: TGTGCCAGCAGTCCCCTAGGCGGGGAGCTGTTTTTT; cdr3_aa: CASSPLGGELFF
clone_size: NA; cdr3_length: 11; j_call: TRBJ2-7; d_call: NA; v_call: TRBV29-1; cdr3_nt: TGCAGCGTTGAAAGGGGTTACGAGCAGTACTTC; cdr3_aa: CSVERGYEQYF
clone_size: NA; cdr3_length: 16; j_call: TRBJ1-5; d_call: TRBD1; v_call: TRBV19; cdr3_nt: TGTGCCAGTAGTATTCTCGGGACAGCACGCAATCAGCCCCAGCATTTT; cdr3_aa: CASSILGTARNQPQHF
clone_size: few; cdr3_length: 15; j_call: TRBJ2-1; d_call: TRBD1; v_call: TRBV7-2; cdr3_nt: TGTGCCAGCGCCTCGAACAGGGGATCCTACAATGAGCAGTTCTTC; cdr3_aa: CASASNRGSYNEQFF
clone_size: NA; cdr3_length: 16; j_call: TRBJ1-1; d_call: NA; v_call: TRBV7-3; cdr3_nt: TGTGCCAGCAGCTTAAGGGGAGGGCCCAGGAACACTGAAGCTTTCTTT; cdr3_aa: CASSLRGGPRNTEAFF
clone_size: once; cdr3_length: 15; j_call: TRBJ2-1; d_call: NA; v_call: TRBV7-3; cdr3_nt: TGTGCCAGCAGCTTAACACTAGCGGCAGGGGGTGAGCAGTTCTTC; cdr3_aa: CASSLTLAAGGEQFF
clone_size: few; cdr3_length: 19; j_call: TRBJ2-5; d_call: TRBD1; v_call: TRBV19; cdr3_nt: TGTGCCAGTGGTGGGCTTCCGGGACAGGGGGCAGCAAAACAAGAGACCCAGTACTTC; cdr3_aa: CASGGLPGQGAAKQETQYF
clone_size: few; cdr3_length: 15; j_call: TRBJ1-1; d_call: NA; v_call: TRBV5-6; cdr3_nt: TGTGCCAGCAGCTTGGGACGAGGGGAGAACACTGAAGCTTTCTTT; cdr3_aa: CASSLGRGENTEAFF
clone_size: NA; cdr3_length: 16; j_call: TRBJ2-5; d_call: NA; v_call: TRBV19; cdr3_nt: TGTGCCAGTAGTATTAATTCAGGAGGGCACCAAGAGACCCAGTACTTC; cdr3_aa: CASSINSGGHQETQYF
clone_size: few; cdr3_length: 18; j_call: TRBJ2-1; d_call: TRBD2; v_call: TRBV5-1; cdr3_nt: TGCGCCAGCAGCTTGGCCGGGACTAGGGGTGTTTCGGGGAATGAGCAGTTCTTC; cdr3_aa: CASSLAGTRGVSGNEQFF
clone_size: NA; cdr3_length: 13; j_call: TRBJ2-1; d_call: NA; v_call: TRBV5-4; cdr3_nt: TGTGCCAGCAGCTTGAGGCTAGGAGGTGAGCAGTTCTTC; cdr3_aa: CASSLRLGGEQFF
clone_size: once; cdr3_length: 14; j_call: TRBJ1-5; d_call: NA; v_call: TRBV6-6; cdr3_nt: TGTGCCAGCAGGGGATGGGAGGGAGGTCAGCCCCAGCATTTT; cdr3_aa: CASRGWEGGQPQHF
clone_size: few; cdr3_length: 15; j_call: TRBJ2-4; d_call: NA; v_call: TRBV6-1; cdr3_nt: TGTGCCAGCTCCGCACCAGGAACATCCCAAGGAATTCAGTACTTC; cdr3_aa: CASSAPGTSQGIQYF
clone_size: few; cdr3_length: 14; j_call: TRBJ2-5; d_call: NA; v_call: TRBV7-9; cdr3_nt: TGTGCCAGCAGCTTCGACACTAGAGGCGAGACCCAGTACTTC; cdr3_aa: CASSFDTRGETQYF
clone_size: NA; cdr3_length: 13; j_call: TRBJ1-5; d_call: NA; v_call: TRBV9; cdr3_nt: TGTGCCAGCAACCGGGACCCCGAACAGCCCCAGCATTTT; cdr3_aa: CASNRDPEQPQHF
clone_size: NA; cdr3_length: 18; j_call: TRBJ2-7; d_call: TRBD2; v_call: TRBV7-2; cdr3_nt: TGTGCCAGCAGCTCCCGACTAGCGGGGGATTCTTTCGGTAGGGAGCAGTACTTC; cdr3_aa: CASSSRLAGDSFGREQYF
clone_size: NA; cdr3_length: 15; j_call: TRBJ2-5; d_call: NA; v_call: TRBV28; cdr3_nt: TGTGCCAGCAGCCTTCTAAAGGGGCTGAGGGAGACCCAGTACTTC; cdr3_aa: CASSLLKGLRETQYF
clone_size: few; cdr3_length: 12; j_call: TRBJ1-1; d_call: NA; v_call: TRBV19; cdr3_nt: TGTGCCAGTAGTTTGCGTGGAACTGAAGCTTTCTTT; cdr3_aa: CASSLRGTEAFF
clone_size: once; cdr3_length: 14; j_call: TRBJ1-2; d_call: NA; v_call: TRBV18; cdr3_nt: TGTGCCAGCTCACCATCATCCGGGGACTATGGCTACACCTTC; cdr3_aa: CASSPSSGDYGYTF
clone_size: NA; cdr3_length: 14; j_call: TRBJ1-5; d_call: NA; v_call: TRBV13; cdr3_nt: TGTGCCAGCAGCTTACCCGGGGGCAATCAGCCCCAGCATTTT; cdr3_aa: CASSLPGGNQPQHF
clone_size: NA; cdr3_length: 14; j_call: TRBJ1-3; d_call: TRBD1; v_call: TRBV5-1; cdr3_nt: TGCGCCAGCAGCTTGACAGGGGCTGGAAACACCATATATTTT; cdr3_aa: CASSLTGAGNTIYF
clone_size: NA; cdr3_length: 15; j_call: TRBJ1-2; d_call: NA; v_call: TRBV27; cdr3_nt: TGTGCCAGCGCCACTCATGGACAGAATAACTATGGCTACACCTTC; cdr3_aa: CASATHGQNNYGYTF
clone_size: NA; cdr3_length: 12; j_call: TRBJ2-3; d_call: TRBD2; v_call: TRBV6-6; cdr3_nt: TGTGCCAGCAGTTCTAGCGGGTCGACGCAGTATTTT; cdr3_aa: CASSSSGSTQYF
clone_size: once; cdr3_length: 15; j_call: TRBJ1-1; d_call: NA; v_call: TRBV27; cdr3_nt: TGTGCCAGCAGTTTCGACCCTAGGGCGAACACTGAAGCTTTCTTT; cdr3_aa: CASSFDPRANTEAFF
clone_size: NA; cdr3_length: 14; j_call: TRBJ2-5; d_call: NA; v_call: TRBV5-4; cdr3_nt: TGTGCCAGCAGCTTGGAGAGACAGCAAGAGACCCAGTACTTC; cdr3_aa: CASSLERQQETQYF
clone_size: NA; cdr3_length: 19; j_call: TRBJ2-5; d_call: TRBD2; v_call: TRBV15; cdr3_nt: TGTGCCACCAGCAGACATCCGGGACTAGCGGGCGGGGGTGAAGAGACCCAGTACTTC; cdr3_aa: CATSRHPGLAGGGEETQYF
clone_size: few; cdr3_length: 13; j_call: TRBJ1-2; d_call: NA; v_call: TRBV5-4; cdr3_nt: TGTGCCAGCAGCTTCAGAGTGGGCTATGGCTACACCTTC; cdr3_aa: CASSFRVGYGYTF
clone_size: NA; cdr3_length: 13; j_call: TRBJ2-3; d_call: NA; v_call: TRBV29-1; cdr3_nt: TGCAGCGTTCCACTTGGTCGGGCAGATACGCAGTATTTT; cdr3_aa: CSVPLGRADTQYF
clone_size: NA; cdr3_length: 16; j_call: TRBJ1-3; d_call: NA; v_call: TRBV7-2; cdr3_nt: TGTGCCAGCAGCTTGGGACTCCCGAGCTCTGGAAACACCATATATTTT; cdr3_aa: CASSLGLPSSGNTIYF
clone_size: once; cdr3_length: 14; j_call: TRBJ1-1; d_call: TRBD1; v_call: TRBV5-1; cdr3_nt: TGCGCCAGCAGCTCAAGGACAGGGGGCACTGAAGCTTTCTTT; cdr3_aa: CASSSRTGGTEAFF
clone_size: NA; cdr3_length: 17; j_call: TRBJ2-1; d_call: TRBD2; v_call: TRBV7-8; cdr3_nt: TGTGCCAGCAGCTTAAGGCGGACTAGCGGACAGAACAATGAGCAGTTCTTC; cdr3_aa: CASSLRRTSGQNNEQFF
clone_size: NA; cdr3_length: 14; j_call: TRBJ2-3; d_call: TRBD2; v_call: TRBV10-3; cdr3_nt: TGTGCCATCAGCAGCGGGACCAGCACAGATACGCAGTATTTT; cdr3_aa: CAISSGTSTDTQYF
clone_size: NA; cdr3_length: 16; j_call: TRBJ2-7; d_call: TRBD1; v_call: TRBV7-3; cdr3_nt: TGTGCCAGCAGCCCAACCCCGGGACAGGGCCCCTACGAGCAGTACTTC; cdr3_aa: CASSPTPGQGPYEQYF
clone_size: NA; cdr3_length: 14; j_call: TRBJ1-4; d_call: NA; v_call: TRBV25-1; cdr3_nt: TGTGCCAGCAGCCCGACACTCGAGGAGGAAAAACTGTTTTTT; cdr3_aa: CASSPTLEEEKLFF
clone_size: few; cdr3_length: 14; j_call: TRBJ2-5; d_call: NA; v_call: TRBV6-1; cdr3_nt: TGTGCCAGCACTCCGAGGAGGGGTCAAGAGACCCAGTACTTC; cdr3_aa: CASTPRRGQETQYF
clone_size: NA; cdr3_length: 12; j_call: TRBJ2-5; d_call: NA; v_call: TRBV29-1; cdr3_nt: TGCAGCGTTGGACAGGGAGGCGAGACCCAGTACTTC; cdr3_aa: CSVGQGGETQYF
clone_size: NA; cdr3_length: 14; j_call: TRBJ2-7; d_call: TRBD2; v_call: TRBV9; cdr3_nt: TGTGCCAGCAGCGGCCGGGGGGAATCCTACGAGCAGTACTTC; cdr3_aa: CASSGRGESYEQYF
clone_size: NA; cdr3_length: 14; j_call: TRBJ1-2; d_call: NA; v_call: TRBV7-2; cdr3_nt: TGTGCCAGCAGCTTCCCGGACAGAAACTATGGCTACACCTTC; cdr3_aa: CASSFPDRNYGYTF